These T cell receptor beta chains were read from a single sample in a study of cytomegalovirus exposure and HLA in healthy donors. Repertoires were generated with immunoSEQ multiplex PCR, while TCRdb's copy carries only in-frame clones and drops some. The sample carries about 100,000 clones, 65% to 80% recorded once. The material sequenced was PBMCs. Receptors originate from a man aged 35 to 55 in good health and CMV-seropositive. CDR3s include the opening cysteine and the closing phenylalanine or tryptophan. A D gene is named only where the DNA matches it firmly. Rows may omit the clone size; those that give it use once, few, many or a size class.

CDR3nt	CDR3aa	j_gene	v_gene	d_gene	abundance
TGTGCCAGCAGTGGGGGGGGACTAGCGGGAGAGTACGAGCAGTACTTC	CASSGGGLAGEYEQYF	TRBJ2-7	TRBV2	TRBD2	NA
TGTGCCATCTCCGACCTAGCGGGGGGTACGCAGTATTTT	CAISDLAGGTQYF	TRBJ2-3	TRBV28	TRBD2	NA
TGTGCCAGCAGCTTAGCCGGGAAGGGCTCCTACGAGCAGTACTTC	CASSLAGKGSYEQYF	TRBJ2-7	TRBV7-2	NA	NA
TGCGCCAGCAGATCTGACAGGGGACGAGGGACCCAGTACTTC	CASRSDRGRGTQYF	TRBJ2-5	TRBV5-1	TRBD1	NA
TGTGCCAGTACCAGGACAGTGAGTGGTGGCTACACCTTC	CASTRTVSGGYTF	TRBJ1-2	TRBV19	NA	NA
TGTGCCAGCAGCTATATGTCGACAGCGTATGGCTACACCTTC	CASSYMSTAYGYTF	TRBJ1-2	TRBV7-9	NA	NA
TGTGCCAGCAGCCTCGCGGACTATTACAATGAGCAGTTCTTC	CASSLADYYNEQFF	TRBJ2-1	TRBV7-2	NA	NA
TGCGCCAGCAGCGCCAGCCCGGGACAGGGAACCGGGGAGCTGTTTTTT	CASSASPGQGTGELFF	TRBJ2-2	TRBV4-1	TRBD1	once
TGCGCCAGCTCTAGCGGGGGGTTGACCTACAATGAGCAGTTCTTC	CASSSGGLTYNEQFF	TRBJ2-1	TRBV5-1	TRBD2	NA
TGTGCCAGCAGTTTTGGCGGGCCGTACAATGAGCAGTTCTTC	CASSFGGPYNEQFF	TRBJ2-1	TRBV27	NA	NA
TGTGCCAGCAGTTTAGAGAGGGTGGATGAAAAACTGTTTTTT	CASSLERVDEKLFF	TRBJ1-4	TRBV28	NA	NA
TGTGCCAGCATGCTCATGGGGGCAGTCTACGAGCAGTACTTC	CASMLMGAVYEQYF	TRBJ2-7	TRBV2	NA	NA
TGTGCCAGCACTTTCCCCCGGACAGGGGTCGGGGAGCTGTTTTTT	CASTFPRTGVGELFF	TRBJ2-2	TRBV28	TRBD1	NA
TGTGCCAGCAGCTACTTGGGACTATCTGGCACGCAGTATTTT	CASSYLGLSGTQYF	TRBJ2-3	TRBV7-2	TRBD2	NA